There are a few counts of the clone carrying this T cell receptor (beta chain). Measured with immunoSEQ multiplex PCR; TCRdb has only the in-frame clones, and not every one. The sample comprises tens of thousands of clones, around nine tenths of which are singletons, and about 4.5% rests with the top ten. The data were obtained in a study of technical replicates of blood from a few donors. The V segment lost 8 bases and the J segment 4 bases; nucleotides outside the gene matches: 11. The CDR3 extends over 14 amino acids. Germline CDR1 is SQVTM and CDR2 is ANQGSEA. The sequenced sample was PBMCs. The clonotype comes from a human donor in good health. Some clones in this sample may be carry-over from other donors' samples. This chain connects TRBV29-1 to TRBJ1-3; 7 bases are shared with TRBD1. CDR3: CSTTGTAEGNTIYF. CDR3 in DNA: TGCAGCACTACCGGGACAGCGGAGGGAAACACCATATATTTT.